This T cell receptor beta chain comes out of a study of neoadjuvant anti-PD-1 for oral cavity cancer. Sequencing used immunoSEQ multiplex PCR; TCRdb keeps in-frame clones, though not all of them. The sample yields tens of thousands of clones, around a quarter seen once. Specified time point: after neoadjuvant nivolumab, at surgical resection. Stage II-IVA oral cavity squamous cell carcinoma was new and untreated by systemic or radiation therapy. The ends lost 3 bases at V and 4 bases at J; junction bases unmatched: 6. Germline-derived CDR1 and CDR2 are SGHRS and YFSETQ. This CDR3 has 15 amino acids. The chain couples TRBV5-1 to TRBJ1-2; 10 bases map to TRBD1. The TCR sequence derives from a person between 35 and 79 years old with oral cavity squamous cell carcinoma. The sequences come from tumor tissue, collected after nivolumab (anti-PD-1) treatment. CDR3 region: CASSWGTGALYGYTF. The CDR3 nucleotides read TGCGCCAGCAGCTGGGGGACAGGGGCCCTCTATGGCTACACCTTC.